This T cell receptor (beta chain) was recovered during a study of response to subunit inactivated influenza vaccine (dated by TCRdb to 2016 to 2019). About the investigation overall: The study used deep quantitative T cell receptor repertoire profiling to track responses to a trivalent subunit inactivated influenza vaccine.

With regard to this clonotype: Its binding antigen is unknown. Per-base qualities were not stored, and no clone one base away is much larger.

Library preparation was by RT-PCR. For sequencing, an Illumina HiSeq 2500 was employed. TCRdb reran the public reads through fastp at Q25 and MiXCR, keeping productive beta chains. Every CDR3 protein is listed once, alongside the most common genes and DNA of its rows. The sample table holds about half a million distinct CDR3 sequences, of which 6% to 9% were seen once. The top ten clonotypes cover approximately 12% of the sample. The investigation overall reported the following: It was suggested by the authors that each seasonal influenza vaccination may recruit only a limited number of new T cells.

From its cysteine to its phenylalanine, the CDR3 spans 15 amino acids. Of the read, only the CDR3 DNA is kept; its 45 bases are in frame from base 1. V is clipped by 6 bases and J by 0 bases, and the sequence between their germline boundaries is 13 bases long. Sequences SGHKS (CDR1) and YYEKEE (CDR2) are obtained from the germline V gene (reference sequence). The source of this sequence is a man in his fifties or sixties who received an inactivated influenza vaccine. Donor details come from another sample of the same person, matched by shared clones. Recombination joined TRBV5-5 with TRBJ2-1; the D call could be TRBD1 or TRBD2, with each sharing 5 bases. The material sequenced was PBMCs from blood, taken less than 30 months after vaccination. The CDR3 is CASTPGLSSYNEQFF. The nucleotide sequence is given as TGTGCCAGCACCCCGGGGCTGAGCTCCTACAATGAGCAGTTCTTC. Full variable domain (CDR3 extended with the reference TRBV5-5 and TRBJ2-1 proteins): DAGVTQSPTHLIKTRGQQVTLRCSPISGHKSVSWYQQVLGQGPQFIFQYYEKEERGRGNFPDRFSARQFPNYSSELNVNALLLGDSALYLCASTPGLSSYNEQFFGPGTRLTVL.